The T cell receptor beta chain under discussion was sequenced for a study of control samples from healthy donors and cancer patients. The protocol was immunoSEQ multiplex PCR, while the TCRdb copy is restricted to in-frame clones and leaves out a portion. Among 90,000 to 150,000 clones listed, about nine tenths were seen once. This CDR3 has 14 amino acids. V lost 7 bases and J 1 base, leaving 11 bases between the germline ends. Per the germline V gene, CDR1 is MNHEY and CDR2 is SVGAGI. The clonotype originates from a man between 35 and 55 years old in good health. This rearrangement joins TRBV6-5 to TRBJ1-5; D is unclear. The sample was blood. The CDR3 is CASIAHNSNQPQHF. The CDR3, as DNA: TGTGCCAGCATCGCCCACAACAGCAATCAGCCCCAGCATTTT.